A selection of T cell receptor beta chains follows, all from one sample in a study of Ad26.COV2.S vaccination and SARS-CoV-2 variants. Profiled with immunoSEQ multiplex PCR; TCRdb holds only in-frame clones, not every one. This table has a few hundred thousand clones, over 75% appearing once. The sample was peripheral blood, taken in a trial of Ad26.COV2.S vaccine versus placebo. These receptors were obtained from a person between 18 and 60 years old who received the Ad26.COV2.S COVID-19 vaccine or a placebo. The CDR3 runs from the conserved cysteine through the conserved F or W. Fields, in order: D gene, J gene, clone size, CDR3 length, V gene, CDR3 protein, CDR3 DNA. D genes are given only for firm matches. Rows give clone size only sometimes, using once, few, many, or a class for an expanded clone.

D: -; J: TRBJ2-1; size: -; length: 17; V: TRBV27; CDR3: CASSLPNLGFGYNEQFF; DNA: TGTGCCAGCAGTTTACCGAATCTAGGGTTTGGCTACAATGAGCAGTTCTTC
D: -; J: TRBJ1-4; size: -; length: 13; V: TRBV20-1; CDR3: CSASRQSNEKLFF; DNA: TGCAGTGCTAGTCGACAGTCTAATGAAAAACTGTTTTTT
D: -; J: TRBJ1-2; size: -; length: 14; V: TRBV6-5; CDR3: CASSYFPHKGGYTF; DNA: TGTGCCAGCAGTTATTTCCCGCATAAAGGAGGCTACACCTTC
D: -; J: TRBJ2-7; size: once; length: 12; V: TRBV29-1; CDR3: CSVLIQGTEQYF; DNA: TGCAGCGTTCTTATACAGGGAACCGAGCAGTACTTC
D: -; J: TRBJ2-1; size: -; length: 12; V: TRBV29-1; CDR3: CSTQHQGLRQFF; DNA: TGCAGCACCCAACATCAGGGACTGAGGCAGTTCTTC
D: -; J: TRBJ1-6; size: -; length: 14; V: TRBV11-3; CDR3: CASSLSGDNSPLHF; DNA: TGTGCCAGCAGCTTATCAGGGGATAATTCACCCCTCCACTTT
D: -; J: TRBJ2-2; size: -; length: 16; V: TRBV7-2; CDR3: CASSLGATANTGELFF; DNA: TGTGCCAGCAGCTTAGGAGCGACTGCGAACACCGGGGAGCTGTTTTTT
D: TRBD1; J: TRBJ1-1; size: -; length: 14; V: TRBV28; CDR3: CASSTGVGGTEAFF; DNA: TGTGCCAGCAGCACAGGGGTTGGAGGCACTGAAGCTTTCTTT
D: TRBD1; J: TRBJ2-1; size: -; length: 15; V: TRBV18; CDR3: CASSLGQGAKDEQFF; DNA: TGTGCCAGCTCCCTGGGACAGGGGGCTAAGGATGAGCAGTTCTTC
D: -; J: TRBJ1-2; size: -; length: 16; V: TRBV11-2; CDR3: CASSSLSGKVGYGYTF; DNA: TGTGCCAGCAGCTCCTTATCGGGGAAAGTTGGCTATGGCTACACCTTC
D: TRBD2; J: TRBJ2-3; size: -; length: 16; V: TRBV5-4; CDR3: CASSLFSGGAGDTQYF; DNA: TGTGCCAGCAGCTTGTTTAGCGGGGGGGCGGGAGATACGCAGTATTTT
D: -; J: TRBJ2-1; size: once; length: 12; V: TRBV12-3/TRBV12-4; CDR3: CASSFRDNEQFF; DNA: TGTGCCAGCAGTTTTAGGGACAATGAGCAGTTCTTC
D: -; J: TRBJ2-2; size: -; length: 19; V: TRBV28; CDR3: CASSLTHHPRRAGTGELFF; DNA: TGTGCCAGCAGTTTAACCCACCATCCGCGTAGGGCTGGCACCGGGGAGCTGTTTTTT
D: -; J: TRBJ1-5; size: -; length: 16; V: TRBV4-1; CDR3: CASSQVVWVGNQPQHF; DNA: TGCGCCAGCAGCCAAGTAGTCTGGGTTGGCAATCAGCCCCAGCATTTT
D: TRBD1; J: TRBJ1-1; size: -; length: 16; V: TRBV6-2/TRBV6-3; CDR3: CASSSPDRVILAEAFF; DNA: TGTGCCAGCAGTTCTCCGGACAGGGTAATCCTTGCTGAAGCTTTCTTT
D: TRBD1; J: TRBJ1-2; size: -; length: 14; V: TRBV28; CDR3: CASRPRDRGRGYTF; DNA: TGTGCCAGCAGGCCTAGAGACAGGGGGCGAGGCTACACCTTC
D: -; J: TRBJ2-7; size: -; length: 15; V: TRBV2; CDR3: CASHALLARRNEQYF; DNA: TGTGCCAGCCACGCCCTGCTAGCGCGCAGAAACGAGCAGTACTTC
D: TRBD1; J: TRBJ2-4; size: -; length: 20; V: TRBV2; CDR3: CASSEERGQSELLAKNIQYF; DNA: TGTGCCAGCAGTGAAGAGAGGGGACAGAGTGAACTCCTAGCCAAAAACATTCAGTACTTC
D: TRBD1; J: TRBJ1-6; size: -; length: 14; V: TRBV6-5; CDR3: CASRTQGGSSPLHF; DNA: TGTGCCAGCAGGACGCAGGGGGGCAGTTCACCCCTCCACTTT
D: -; J: TRBJ2-7; size: -; length: 16; V: TRBV15; CDR3: CATSRDFKGLSYEQYF; DNA: TGTGCCACCAGCAGAGATTTTAAGGGTTTATCCTACGAGCAGTACTTC
D: -; J: TRBJ1-6; size: -; length: 16; V: TRBV19; CDR3: CASSSRGNSYNSPLHF; DNA: TGTGCCAGTAGTAGCCGGGGAAACTCCTATAATTCACCCCTCCACTTT
D: TRBD2; J: TRBJ2-7; size: -; length: 14; V: TRBV27; CDR3: CASRERGGPNEQYF; DNA: TGTGCCAGCAGGGAACGGGGGGGGCCCAACGAGCAGTACTTC
D: -; J: TRBJ2-3; size: -; length: 13; V: TRBV20-1; CDR3: CSASGIRADTQYF; DNA: TGCAGTGCTAGTGGGATTAGGGCAGATACGCAGTATTTT
D: TRBD1; J: TRBJ1-5; size: -; length: 15; V: TRBV4-1; CDR3: CASSQDSGGGQPQHF; DNA: TGCGCCAGCAGCCAAGACTCAGGGGGCGGTCAGCCCCAGCATTTT
D: TRBD2; J: TRBJ2-3; size: -; length: 13; V: TRBV7-6; CDR3: CASSLRRGVGQYF; DNA: TGTGCCAGCAGCTTAAGACGGGGGGTAGGGCAGTATTTT
D: TRBD2; J: TRBJ2-7; size: once; length: 15; V: TRBV19; CDR3: CASSIDEAGGREQYF; DNA: TGTGCCAGTAGTATAGACGAGGCGGGGGGGCGCGAGCAGTACTTC
D: -; J: TRBJ2-1; size: -; length: 16; V: TRBV9; CDR3: CASSVGGTSIHNEQFF; DNA: TGTGCCAGCAGCGTAGGAGGTACTAGTATCCACAATGAGCAGTTCTTC
D: TRBD2; J: TRBJ2-2; size: -; length: 14; V: TRBV5-1; CDR3: CASREGAGTGELFF; DNA: TGCGCCAGCAGGGAGGGAGCGGGAACCGGGGAGCTGTTTTTT